These 2 T cell receptor beta chains were all obtained from the same sample, sequenced in a study of T cell responses to AZD1222 COVID-19 vaccine. Sequenced by immunoSEQ multiplex PCR; TCRdb stores in-frame clones only, minus some. The sample carries about 180,000 clones, around 90% recorded once. The specimen comprised peripheral blood, sampled on day 0 of AZD1222 vaccination. Source of these receptors: an adult in good health.

In its sample, this clone was seen a few times. The J gene is TRBJ2-2, the V gene TRBV10-1, with D hard to call. With 4 bases removed from V and 1 base from J, the gap between germline ends came to 4 bases. This CDR3 spans 13 amino acids. Germline CDR1 reads WNHNN; CDR2 reads SYGVQD (reference sequence). CDR3 loop: CASSALNTGELFF. CDR3 nucleotides: TGCGCCAGCAGTGCCCTGAACACCGGGGAGCTGTTTTTT.

The chain recombines TRBV7-3 with TRBJ2-3; D is possibly TRBD1 or TRBD2 (5 bases each). Germline-derived CDR1 and CDR2 are SGHTA and FQGTGA. The CDR3 is 16 amino acids. The V end lost 4 bases, the J end lost 3 bases, and 17 bases lay between the germline ends. The CDR3 loop reads CASSSLGPWGTDTQYF. DNA for the CDR3: TGTGCCAGCAGCTCCCTTGGACCCTGGGGGACAGATACGCAGTATTTT.